A single sample gave rise to the 30 T cell receptor beta chains below, sequenced in a study of blood T cell repertoires in COVID-19. Method: immunoSEQ multiplex PCR; TCRdb's copy keeps in-frame clones and lacks some. The data contain 100,000 to 150,000 clones, 79% of them singletons. The sample taken for sequencing was peripheral blood. Receptors originate from a man between 40 and 49 years old with active or convalescent COVID-19.

V usage is TRBV23-1 and J usage is TRBJ1-2, with 7 bases that match TRBD1. TRBV23-1 is treated as an ORF (open reading frame) with a function not yet certain. V was pared by 8 bases and J by 2 bases, with 2 bases of the junction left unmatched. The CDR3 has 12 residues. CDR3 sequence (DNA): TGCGCCAGCGGACAGGAGAACTATGGCTACACCTTC. This encodes CASGQENYGYTF.

J is TRBJ2-2 and V is TRBV30; D call uncertain. Germline CDR1 GTSNPN, CDR2 SVGIG (reference sequence). The germline V and J ends were trimmed by 3 bases and 8 bases, with 13 bases remaining between them. The CDR3 has 13 amino acids. CDR3 region: CAWSPRSWGELFF. CDR3 nucleotides: TGTGCCTGGAGCCCTCGGAGCTGGGGGGAGCTGTTTTTT.

The rearrangement joins TRBV28 to TRBJ1-2; TRBD1 matches 9 bases. Trimming at V came to 5 bases and at J to 6 bases, leaving 7 bases not matched to a gene. CDR3 length equals 14 residues. CDR1 and CDR2 from the germline V gene are MDHEN and SYDVKM. CDR3 DNA: TGTGCCAGCAGTCCCCCAGACAGGGGGAATGGCTACACCTTC. Protein sequence: CASSPPDRGNGYTF.

The chain has TRBV25-1 and TRBJ2-7, with TRBD1 identical over 8 bases. The germline V gene has CDR1 MGHDK and CDR2 SYGVNS. The CDR3 length is 12 residues. V lost 4 bases and J lost 9; bases outside the gene matches: 5. This chain's CDR3 is CASSGQGAGQYF. CDR3 nucleotides: TGTGCCAGCAGTGGCCAGGGGGCAGGGCAGTACTTC.

In this sample, this clone turned up once. The chain carries TRBV3-1 (or the pseudogene TRBV3-2) and TRBJ1-1, with D unclear. The CDR3 sequence is 13 residues long. The germline V gene has CDR1 LGHDT and CDR2 YNNKEL (reference sequence). The germline V and J ends were trimmed by 1 base and 1 base, with 4 bases remaining between them. CDR3 loop: CASSQAGNTEAFF. The CDR3 bases are TGTGCCAGCAGCCAAGCAGGGAACACTGAAGCTTTCTTT.

The V call is TRBV30, the J call TRBJ2-7; a possible D gene is TRBD1 (5 bases). Trimming pared 4 bases from V and 4 bases from J, leaving 8 bases between. The CDR3 has 11 residues. Germline CDR1 is GTSNPN and CDR2 is SVGIG (reference sequence). The CDR3 here is CAWMGRYEQYF. In DNA, the CDR3 is TGTGCCTGGATGGGGCGGTACGAGCAGTACTTC.

CDR3 region: CAWSYRLAGASEQFF. The CDR3 bases are TGTGCCTGGAGTTATCGACTAGCAGGGGCGAGTGAGCAGTTCTTC. V gene TRBV30 combines with J gene TRBJ2-1, with D perhaps matching TRBD2 (7 bases). CDR1 and CDR2 (germline): GTSNPN, SVGIG (reference sequence). V was clipped by 2 bases and J by 9 bases, with 20 bases between them. This CDR3 contains 15 residues. Complete variable domain (other parts from reference TRBV30 and TRBJ2-1): SQTIHQWPATLVQPVGSPLSLECTVEGTSNPNLYWYRQAAGRGLQLLFYSVGIGQISSEVPQNLSASRPQDRQFILSSKKLLLSDSGFYLCAWSYRLAGASEQFFGPGTRLTVL.

Only a few counts were recorded for this clone. The J gene is TRBJ1-2, the V gene TRBV7-9; D not certain. V lost 1 base and J lost 5, with 17 bases in between. Germline assignment: CDR1 SEHNR and CDR2 FQNEAQ (reference sequence). The CDR3 is made up of 16 amino acids. The CDR3 nucleotides read TGTGCCAGCAGCTTAGGCGAGCCTACCCCCTTTTATGGCTACACCTTC. This codes for CASSLGEPTPFYGYTF.

V is TRBV19 and J is TRBJ2-7, with D perhaps matching TRBD1 (6 bases). CDR1 is LNHDA and CDR2 is SQIVND in the germline V gene (reference sequence). V lost 5 bases and J lost 1, with 12 bases in between. The length of the CDR3 is 14 residues. In DNA, the CDR3 is TGTGCCAGTAGTCGACAGGATGCTTCCTACGAGCAGTACTTC. Translation gives CASSRQDASYEQYF.

The chain joins TRBV5-6 to TRBJ2-6; tentative D call: TRBD2 (6 bases). There are 15 residues in the CDR3. Trimming took off 5 bases at V and 2 bases at J, with 11 bases between the two ends. Per germline, CDR1 SGHDT and CDR2 YYEEEE. CDR3 amino acids: CASRWAGTGANVLTF. The DNA for the CDR3 is TGTGCCAGCAGGTGGGCGGGAACTGGGGCCAACGTCCTGACTTTC.

This chain connects TRBV11-2 to TRBJ2-3, with 8 bases fitting TRBD1. Per the germline V gene, CDR1 is SGHAT and CDR2 is FQNNGV. The V and J ends lost 5 bases and 2 bases, in that order; junction bases with no gene match: 15. The CDR3 contains 18 residues. CDR3 loop: CASSEDRVFPHTTDTQYF. The CDR3 nucleotides read TGTGCCAGCAGCGAGGACAGGGTGTTTCCCCACACCACAGATACGCAGTATTTT.

V and J are TRBV28 and TRBJ1-6; no clear D. Germline V CDR1 and CDR2: MDHEN, SYDVKM. The CDR3 extends over 17 amino acids. V was pared by 4 bases and J by 1 base, with 14 bases between. This CDR3 reads CASSSYGRGSYNSPLHF. For the CDR3, the DNA is TGTGCCAGCAGTTCGTACGGGAGAGGTTCCTATAATTCACCCCTCCACTTT.

This chain joins TRBV5-5 and TRBJ1-6; possible D gene TRBD1, 6 bases. V dropped 5 bases and J dropped 10 bases, with 19 bases sitting between them. CDR1 and CDR2 from the germline V gene are SGHKS and YYEKEE (reference sequence). This CDR3 is built from 15 residues. CDR3 amino acids: CASREQGVQESPLHF. The CDR3 coding sequence is TGTGCCAGCAGGGAACAGGGAGTGCAGGAATCACCCCTCCACTTT.

This chain uses TRBV27 with TRBJ2-1, with TRBD2 matching 10 bases. CDR1 and CDR2 from the germline V gene are MNHEY and SMNVEV (reference sequence). CDR3 length equals 16 residues. V was clipped by 7 bases and J by 0 bases; unmatched bases: 6. CDR3 bases: TGTGCCAGCAAGACTAGCGGGCTATCCTCCTACAATGAGCAGTTCTTC. Its protein is CASKTSGLSSYNEQFF.

The J gene is TRBJ2-1, the V gene TRBV15; 11 bases map to TRBD2. The germline CDR1 and CDR2 sequences are LNHNV and YYDKDF (reference sequence). The CDR3 is 19 amino acids. Trimming removed 1 base from V and 4 bases from J; junction bases left unmatched: 12. CDR3 protein: CATSRGRGAWTSGYNEQFF. The CDR3 nucleotides read TGTGCCACCAGCAGAGGGCGGGGGGCTTGGACTAGCGGGTACAATGAGCAGTTCTTC.

In its sample, this clone was seen a few times. J is TRBJ2-7 and V is TRBV27; D is unclear. Between the trimmed V and J ends, which lost 3 bases and 0 bases, there was a span of 6 bases. Germline loops: CDR1 MNHEY, CDR2 SMNVEV (reference sequence). CDR3 length: 13 residues. The CDR3 region has the DNA TGTGCCAGCAGTTTTGGCCCCTCCTACGAGCAGTACTTC. Amino acids: CASSFGPSYEQYF.

The CDR3 coding sequence is TGTGCCAGCAGTTTGGGACAGGGAAACACCATATATTTT. Translating it yields CASSLGQGNTIYF. The chain carries TRBV6-5 and TRBJ1-3; 7 nucleotides line up with TRBD1. After removal of 4 bases from V and 4 bases from J, the junction contained 1 base not matched to a gene. The CDR3 covers 13 residues. Looked up from germline, CDR1 is MNHEY and CDR2 is SVGAGI.

This chain links TRBV7-3 with TRBJ1-1; 8 nucleotides line up with TRBD1. Trimming took 3 bases from V and 3 from J; bases not matched to a gene: 3. Germline loops: CDR1 SGHTA, CDR2 FQGTGA. The CDR3 loop spans 14 amino acids. CDR3 residues: CASSFRGRDTEAFF. The CDR3 DNA is TGTGCCAGCAGCTTCAGGGGGCGCGACACTGAAGCTTTCTTT.

This clone was seen a few times. The chain is built from TRBV30 and TRBJ2-7, with TRBD1 as a possible D gene (6 bases). Germline V CDR1 and CDR2: GTSNPN, SVGIG (reference sequence). This CDR3 is built from 13 residues. V lost 0 bases and J 5 bases, leaving 11 bases between the germline ends. The DNA of the CDR3 is TGTGCCTGGAGTGTTGGTGGGGGCAACGAGCAGTACTTC. Translation: CAWSVGGGNEQYF.

The rearrangement links TRBV24-1 to TRBJ2-5, with D maybe TRBD2 (6 bases). The V gene lost 10 bases and the J gene lost 4 bases, with 21 bases spanning the gap. The CDR3 loop spans 15 amino acids. CDR1 is KGHDR, CDR2 SFDVKD, per germline. CDR3 loop: CATLDSGDLGETQYF. CDR3 coding DNA: TGTGCCACATTAGACTCGGGGGACCTCGGAGAGACCCAGTACTTC.

The J gene is TRBJ1-1, the V gene TRBV5-5, with a tentative D call TRBD1 (5 bases). The V end was cut by 0 bases, the J end by 4 bases, with 13 bases between. Germline V CDR1 and CDR2: SGHKS, YYEKEE (reference sequence). This CDR3 comprises 15 residues. The CDR3 sequence: CASSLVGGEFTEAFF. The CDR3 nucleotides read TGTGCCAGCAGCTTGGTAGGAGGGGAATTCACTGAAGCTTTCTTT.

V and J are TRBV5-1 and TRBJ1-2; D ambiguous. This CDR3 region has 13 residues. V was cut by 5 bases and J by 0 bases, with 8 bases left in between. Looked up from germline, CDR1 is SGHRS and CDR2 is YFSETQ. CDR3 region: CASRRNANYGYTF. In nucleotides, the CDR3 is TGCGCCAGCAGGAGGAACGCTAACTATGGCTACACCTTC.

The chain carries TRBV6-5 and TRBJ1-3, with a weak D call TRBD1 (6 bases). The germline gives CDR1 MNHEY, CDR2 SVGAGI. The CDR3 length is 16 residues. Trimming took 0 bases from V and 2 from J, leaving 11 bases between them. The CDR3 here is CASSYSFRGTGNTIYF. DNA of the CDR3: TGTGCCAGCAGTTACTCGTTCAGGGGCACTGGAAACACCATATATTTT.

This chain connects TRBV5-1 to TRBJ2-1; 10 positions agree with TRBD2. The CDR3 length is 18 residues. Germline assignment: CDR1 SGHRS and CDR2 YFSETQ. J was trimmed by 0 bases and V by 4 bases; bases with no gene match: 10. The CDR3 DNA follows: TGCGCCAGCAGCGATGGACTAGCGGTTACCCCCTCCTACAATGAGCAGTTCTTC. It encodes CASSDGLAVTPSYNEQFF.

The chain combines TRBV7-9 with TRBJ1-1; 7 bases map to TRBD1. CDR1 and CDR2 (germline): SEHNR, FQNEAQ (reference sequence). This CDR3 comprises 16 residues. V lost 5 bases to trimming and J lost 3 bases; unmatched junction nucleotides: 12. The CDR3 DNA reads TGTGCCAGCAGCACGAAACACAGGGGATGGGACACTGAAGCTTTCTTT. Amino acids: CASSTKHRGWDTEAFF.

V gene TRBV28 combines with J gene TRBJ1-3; unclear D gene. The CDR3 sequence is 14 residues long. Germline lookup yields CDR1 MDHEN and CDR2 SYDVKM. With 3 bases removed from V and 6 bases from J, the gap between germline ends came to 12 bases. The CDR3 protein is CASSLSPQANTIYF. The CDR3 DNA reads TGTGCCAGCAGTTTGTCTCCCCAAGCAAACACCATATATTTT.

V usage is TRBV3-1 (or the pseudogene TRBV3-2) and J usage is TRBJ2-2; TRBD2 might be the D (6 bases). In germline, CDR1 is LGHDT, CDR2 YNNKEL (reference sequence). The CDR3 length is 15 residues. V shed 0 bases and J shed 6 bases, with 11 bases lying between them. The CDR3 sequence is CASSQDGGVPGELFF. The CDR3 bases are TGTGCCAGCAGCCAAGACGGAGGGGTCCCCGGGGAGCTGTTTTTT.

This clone was seen once. This sequence joins TRBV19 and TRBJ2-3, with D possibly being TRBD1 (6 bases). Looked up from germline, CDR1 is LNHDA and CDR2 is SQIVND (reference sequence). The CDR3 has 11 residues. Trimming removed 7 bases at V and 6 bases at J, with 8 bases between. CDR3 nucleotide sequence: TGTGCCAGTACAGGGGCTGATACGCAGTATTTT. Its protein is CASTGADTQYF.

The gene calls are TRBV6-5 and TRBJ1-6; the match to TRBD1 covers 8 bases. Germline CDR1 is MNHEY and CDR2 is SVGAGI. This CDR3 region has 14 residues. With V trimmed by 10 bases and J by 10 bases, 12 bases remained unmatched. As DNA, the CDR3 is TGTGCCACCGGTAGAAACAGGGGGGGCTCACCCCTCCACTTT. Translated: CATGRNRGGSPLHF.

The rearrangement joins TRBV5-1 to TRBJ1-1; D is possibly TRBD1 (5 bases). The CDR3 totals 16 residues. The germline CDR1 and CDR2 sequences are SGHRS and YFSETQ. V was clipped by 2 bases and J by 4 bases, with 18 bases between them. This chain's CDR3 is CASSLNGQGGSTEAFF. The DNA for the CDR3 is TGCGCCAGCAGCTTAAACGGGCAGGGAGGAAGCACTGAAGCTTTCTTT.